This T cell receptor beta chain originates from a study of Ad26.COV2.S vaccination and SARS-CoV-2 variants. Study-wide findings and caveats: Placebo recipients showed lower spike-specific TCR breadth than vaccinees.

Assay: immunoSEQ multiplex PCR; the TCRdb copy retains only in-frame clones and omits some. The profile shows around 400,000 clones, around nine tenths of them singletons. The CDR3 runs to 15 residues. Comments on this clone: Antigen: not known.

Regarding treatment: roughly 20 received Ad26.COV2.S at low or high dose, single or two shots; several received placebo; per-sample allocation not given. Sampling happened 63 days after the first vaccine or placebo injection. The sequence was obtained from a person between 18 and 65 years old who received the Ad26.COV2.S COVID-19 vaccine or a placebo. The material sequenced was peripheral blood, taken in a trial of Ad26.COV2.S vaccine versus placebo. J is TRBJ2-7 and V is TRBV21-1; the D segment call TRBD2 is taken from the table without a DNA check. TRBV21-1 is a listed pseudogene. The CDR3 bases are TGTGCCAGCAGCAAAGATCCCGTGGAGATCCACGAGCAGTACTTC. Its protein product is CASSKDPVEIHEQYF.